Listed below are T cell receptor beta chains from one sample, sequenced in a study of CD8+CD57+ T cells in acquired aplastic anemia. TCRdb re-called the reads through MiXCR, storing one row per CDR3 protein. The sample lists about 140,000 distinct CDR3 sequences, around two fifths occurring once. Sequences were obtained from sorted CD4+, CD8+, or CD8+CD57+ T cells (not recorded which) from PBMCs. Receptors were obtained from a human donor in good health, serving as a control. CDR3s include the opening cysteine and the closing phenylalanine or tryptophan. D genes are given only for firm matches. The size of a clone is reported for some rows only, either as once, few or many, or as a class for expanded clones.

J | size | V | D | CDR3 | DNA
TRBJ2-7 | once | TRBV27 | . | CASSQGGREQYF | TGTGCCAGCAGTCAGGGGGGCCGGGAGCAGTACTTC
TRBJ2-7 | many | TRBV12-3/TRBV12-4 | TRBD1 | CASSLQGRHEQYF | TGTGCCAGCAGCCTACAGGGGCGCCACGAGCAGTACTTC
TRBJ1-1 | many | TRBV4-1 | . | CASSSPKGGAEAFF | TGCGCCAGCAGCTCCCCTAAGGGGGGCGCTGAAGCTTTCTTT
TRBJ1-2 | . | TRBV30 | . | CAWAQADVGYTF | TGTGCCTGGGCCCAGGCAGATGTTGGCTACACCTTC
TRBJ2-1 | many | TRBV20-1 | TRBD2 | CSARDVTSGASYNEQFF | TGCAGTGCTAGAGATGTGACTAGCGGGGCCTCCTACAATGAGCAGTTCTTC
TRBJ2-7 | many | TRBV7-2 | . | CASSLVIGTYEQYF | TGTGCCAGCAGCTTAGTGATAGGGACATACGAGCAGTACTTC
TRBJ1-1 | many | TRBV2 | . | CATKGGAETEAFF | TGTGCCACCAAGGGGGGGGCCGAGACTGAAGCTTTCTTT
TRBJ2-1 | few | TRBV5-1 | . | CASSPVSGAYNEQFF | TGCGCCAGCAGCCCCGTCTCGGGGGCCTACAATGAGCAGTTCTTC
TRBJ2-5 | once | TRBV6-1 | . | CASSDPLRQLNQPQYF | TGTGCCAGCAGTGACCCTCTCAGACAGCTCAATCAGCCCCAGTACTTC
TRBJ2-1 | many | TRBV3-1 | . | CASSRTGNEQFF | TGTGCCAGCAGCCGTACTGGTAATGAGCAGTTCTTC
TRBJ1-2 | few | TRBV13 | . | CASSLGVGYTF | TGTGCCAGCAGCCTTGGGGTTGGCTACACCTTC
TRBJ2-3 | . | TRBV24-1 | . | CATSRGRDGPDTQYF | TGTGCCACCAGTCGTGGGCGGGATGGCCCAGATACGCAGTATTTT
TRBJ2-5 | . | TRBV3-1 | TRBD2 | CASSQGGTSGRETQYF | TGTGCCAGCAGCCAAGGAGGCACTAGCGGACGGGAGACCCAGTACTTC
TRBJ1-2 | . | TRBV10-3 | . | CAISESGNYGYTF | TGTGCCATCAGTGAGTCTGGGAACTATGGCTACACCTTC
TRBJ1-1 | . | TRBV7-9 | . | CASSPQGETEAFF | TGTGCCAGCAGCCCCCAGGGAGAGACTGAAGCTTTCTTT
TRBJ2-7 | . | TRBV19 | . | CASSRTVGGEIEQYF | TGTGCCAGCAGTCGCACCGTGGGGGGCGAGATCGAGCAGTACTTC
TRBJ2-1 | . | TRBV18 | . | CASSPGVRDKEQFF | TGTGCCAGCTCACCAGGGGTGAGGGACAAGGAGCAGTTCTTC
TRBJ1-2 | many | TRBV6-5 | TRBD1 | CASSYGDRGHGYTF | TGTGCCAGCAGTTACGGGGACAGGGGCCATGGCTACACCTTC
TRBJ1-2 | . | TRBV20-1 | . | CSGRSNYGYTF | TGCAGTGGGCGCAGTAACTATGGCTACACCTTC
TRBJ2-1 | . | TRBV24-1 | . | CATSDLSGNEQFF | TGTGCCACCAGTGATTTGTCAGGGAATGAGCAGTTCTTC
TRBJ1-2 | once | TRBV24-1 | TRBD1 | CATSVTGGAYGYTF | TGTGCCACCAGTGTCACAGGGGGCGCATATGGCTACACCTTC
TRBJ2-7 | . | TRBV20-1 | . | CSASPVETIYEQYF | TGCAGTGCCAGCCCGGTGGAAACAATCTACGAGCAGTACTTC
TRBJ2-7 | . | TRBV6-1 | . | CASSEAGRSSYNEQYF | TGTGCCAGCAGTGAAGCGGGGAGGAGCTCCTACAATGAGCAGTACTTC
TRBJ1-1 | . | TRBV25-1 | . | CASSKIREMNTEAFF | TGTGCCAGCAGTAAGATCAGGGAGATGAACACTGAAGCTTTCTTT
TRBJ1-4 | once | TRBV2 | . | CASSGAGSGLFF | TGTGCCAGCAGTGGGGCGGGGTCTGGACTGTTTTTT
TRBJ2-1 | many | TRBV5-4 | TRBD1 | CASSLEDRPYNEQFF | TGTGCCAGCAGCTTGGAGGACAGGCCCTACAATGAGCAGTTCTTC
TRBJ1-2 | once | TRBV5-6 | TRBD1 | CASSLNRGQRGYTF | TGTGCCAGCAGCTTGAATCGGGGACAGAGGGGCTACACCTTC
TRBJ1-5 | many | TRBV4-2 | . | CASSQGSSGVIGQPQHF | TGTGCCAGCAGCCAAGGAAGCAGTGGAGTTATCGGACAGCCCCAGCATTTT
TRBJ1-4 | many | TRBV12-3/TRBV12-4 | TRBD1 | CASSGDSRVGEKLFF | TGTGCCAGCAGTGGGGACAGCCGGGTCGGGGAAAAACTGTTTTTT
TRBJ1-4 | few | TRBV24-1 | . | CATSVGGGNEKLFF | TGTGCCACCAGTGTAGGGGGAGGCAATGAAAAACTGTTTTTT
TRBJ1-1 | . | TRBV12-5 | . | CASGPDTEAFF | TGTGCTAGTGGTCCCGACACTGAAGCTTTCTTT
TRBJ1-2 | few | TRBV9 | TRBD1 | CASSGQGANGYTF | TGTGCCAGCAGCGGACAGGGGGCAAATGGCTACACCTTC
TRBJ2-3 | many | TRBV20-1 | TRBD2 | CSASHTSGTWDTQYF | TGCAGTGCTAGCCACACTAGCGGGACCTGGGATACGCAGTATTTT
TRBJ2-1 | many | TRBV20-1 | TRBD2 | CSAREGSGGANEQFF | TGCAGTGCTAGAGAAGGTAGCGGGGGGGCAAATGAGCAGTTCTTC
TRBJ1-2 | many | TRBV7-2 | . | CASSLTGYGYTF | TGTGCCAGTAGTTTGACGGGCTATGGCTACACCTTC
TRBJ2-5 | few | TRBV20-1 | TRBD2 | CSARLAGGPWETQYF | TGCAGTGCTAGACTAGCGGGGGGGCCGTGGGAGACCCAGTACTTC
TRBJ2-5 | many | TRBV5-1 | TRBD2 | CASSWNPGTSGEETQYF | TGCGCCAGCAGCTGGAATCCCGGGACTAGCGGGGAAGAGACCCAGTACTTC
TRBJ1-5 | many | TRBV20-1 | . | CSARGLTAHNQPQHF | TGCAGTGCTAGAGGACTGACGGCCCACAATCAGCCCCAGCATTTT
TRBJ2-5 | . | TRBV29-1 | TRBD2 | CSVGLAAQETQYF | TGCAGCGTAGGACTAGCGGCCCAAGAGACCCAGTACTTC
TRBJ1-6 | . | TRBV25-1 | . | CASSERDGMLFLHF | TGTGCCAGCAGTGAACGGGACGGTATGTTGTTTCTCCACTTT
TRBJ1-6 | . | TRBV7-9 | TRBD1 | CASSLRDSNSPLHF | TGTGCCAGCAGCTTACGGGACAGTAATTCACCCCTCCACTTT
TRBJ1-4 | . | TRBV19 | TRBD1 | CASSPSDREGEKLFF | TGTGCCAGTAGTCCATCCGACAGGGAAGGTGAAAAACTGTTTTTT
TRBJ2-1 | . | TRBV29-1 | TRBD2 | CSVLAGVAGGYEQFF | TGCAGCGTCCTGGCGGGTGTAGCGGGGGGCTATGAGCAGTTCTTC
TRBJ2-2 | . | TRBV24-1 | TRBD2 | CATSDLAGGNTGELFF | TGTGCCACCAGTGATTTAGCGGGGGGGAACACCGGGGAGCTGTTTTTT
TRBJ2-3 | many | TRBV2 | TRBD1 | CASSGQGVDTQYF | TGTGCCAGCAGCGGACAGGGCGTAGATACGCAGTATTTT
TRBJ2-7 | . | TRBV25-1 | . | CASSEYPGRVGREQYF | TGTGCCAGCAGTGAATACCCTGGCAGGGTCGGGCGCGAGCAGTACTTC
TRBJ1-1 | . | TRBV2 | TRBD1 | CASTTGITEAFF | TGTGCCAGCACGACAGGGATCACTGAAGCTTTCTTT
TRBJ2-3 | . | TRBV24-1 | . | CATSDAATDTQYF | TGTGCCACCAGTGATGCAGCGACAGATACGCAGTATTTT
TRBJ1-5 | many | TRBV5-1 | . | CASSYGGRGQPQHF | TGCGCCAGCAGCTATGGTGGGAGGGGTCAGCCCCAGCATTTT
TRBJ2-2 | . | TRBV5-1 | TRBD1 | CASGQGAINTGELFF | TGCGCCAGCGGACAGGGGGCGATTAACACCGGGGAGCTGTTTTTT
TRBJ1-5 | . | TRBV7-8 | . | CASSSTGNSQPQHF | TGTGCCAGCAGCTCTACAGGGAACAGTCAGCCCCAGCATTTT
TRBJ1-5 | . | TRBV24-1 | . | CASSYSSEGNQPQHF | TGTGCCAGCAGTTACTCGTCTGAGGGGAATCAGCCCCAGCATTTT
TRBJ2-3 | . | TRBV19 | . | CASTRTRTDTQYF | TGTGCCAGTACCCGAACCAGAACAGATACGCAGTATTTT
TRBJ1-1 | many | TRBV19 | . | CASSYTWGPSNTEAFF | TGTGCCAGTAGCTACACTTGGGGGCCTTCGAACACTGAAGCTTTCTTT
TRBJ2-1 | once | TRBV7-2 | TRBD2 | CASSLSGFGQFF | TGTGCCAGCAGCCTTAGCGGGTTCGGGCAGTTCTTC